A selection of T cell receptor beta chains follows, all from one sample in a study of T cell repertoires in cytomegalovirus infection. TCRdb re-called the reads with MiXCR, one entry per CDR3 protein. The sample has under 800,000 distinct CDR3 sequences, 24% seen once. Sample: CD8+ T cells from PBMCs. Every receptor here comes from a human donor in good health (CMV status not recorded). Some clones in this sample may be carry-over from other donors' samples. Each CDR3 is given with its conserved first and last residue. The D gene is left open where the match is weak. Not every row has a clone size; where given, it reads once, few, many or a size class.

D: NA; J: TRBJ1-4; V: TRBV7-2; size: many; CDR3: CASSLWRAGPDEKLFF; DNA: TGTGCCAGCAGCCTTTGGAGGGCTGGGCCAGATGAAAAACTGTTTTTT
D: NA; J: TRBJ1-2; V: TRBV19; size: few; CDR3: CASSPSEAEWNGYTF; DNA: TGTGCCAGTAGTCCATCAGAAGCAGAGTGGAATGGCTACACCTTC
D: NA; J: TRBJ2-2; V: TRBV5-6; size: NA; CDR3: CASTPGPLGGELFF; DNA: TGTGCCAGCACCCCGGGACCTCTGGGCGGGGAGCTGTTTTTT
D: TRBD2; J: TRBJ2-2; V: TRBV6-2/TRBV6-3; size: few; CDR3: CASSSLAGGHTGELFF; DNA: TGTGCCAGCAGTTCCCTAGCGGGGGGACACACCGGGGAGCTGTTTTTT
D: NA; J: TRBJ2-2; V: TRBV12-3/TRBV12-4; size: few; CDR3: CASSLGDTNTGELFF; DNA: TGTGCCAGCAGTTTAGGGGACACCAACACCGGGGAGCTGTTTTTT
D: NA; J: TRBJ1-1; V: TRBV6-5; size: few; CDR3: CASSYIGAEAFF; DNA: TGTGCCAGCAGTTATATAGGTGCTGAAGCTTTCTTT
D: TRBD2; J: TRBJ2-1; V: TRBV7-3; size: many; CDR3: CASSLVRGGRHEQFF; DNA: TGTGCCAGCAGCTTAGTACGGGGGGGCCGGCATGAGCAGTTCTTC
D: NA; J: TRBJ2-5; V: TRBV6-8; size: few; CDR3: CASSYSTIPQYF; DNA: TGTGCCAGCAGTTACTCCACGATCCCCCAGTACTTC
D: NA; J: TRBJ1-2; V: TRBV14; size: NA; CDR3: CASSRGRVEGYTF; DNA: TGTGCCAGCAGCCGCGGCAGGGTAGAAGGCTACACCTTC
D: TRBD1; J: TRBJ1-5; V: TRBV7-2; size: many; CDR3: CASSLTGGENQPQHF; DNA: TGTGCCAGCAGCTTAACAGGGGGCGAAAATCAGCCCCAGCATTTT
D: NA; J: TRBJ1-3; V: TRBV28; size: few; CDR3: CASSFRGTGNTIYF; DNA: TGTGCCAGCAGTTTCAGGGGAACTGGAAACACCATATATTTT
D: NA; J: TRBJ1-1; V: TRBV28; size: NA; CDR3: CASSRLQNSNTEAFF; DNA: TGTGCCAGCAGTCGACTACAGAACTCGAACACTGAAGCTTTCTTT
D: NA; J: TRBJ2-1; V: TRBV27; size: few; CDR3: CASSLSAGSYNEQFF; DNA: TGTGCCAGTAGTTTATCGGCGGGCTCCTACAATGAGCAGTTCTTC
D: TRBD1; J: TRBJ2-5; V: TRBV3-1; size: few; CDR3: CASSQLGQGELETQYF; DNA: TGTGCCAGCAGCCAACTCGGACAGGGGGAATTGGAGACCCAGTACTTC
D: NA; J: TRBJ2-1; V: TRBV29-1; size: NA; CDR3: CSVALSYNEQFF; DNA: TGCAGCGTTGCCCTATCCTACAATGAGCAGTTCTTC
D: TRBD1; J: TRBJ2-5; V: TRBV28; size: few; CDR3: CASSFWTGVRETQYF; DNA: TGTGCCAGCAGTTTCTGGACAGGGGTTCGGGAGACCCAGTACTTC
D: NA; J: TRBJ2-2; V: TRBV7-6; size: few; CDR3: CASSLAHGGFNTGELFF; DNA: TGTGCTAGCAGCTTAGCTCACGGGGGTTTTAACACCGGGGAGCTGTTTTTT
D: TRBD2; J: TRBJ2-3; V: TRBV7-8; size: many; CDR3: CASSLEIAGGGDTQYF; DNA: TGTGCCAGCAGCTTAGAAATAGCGGGGGGCGGGGATACGCAGTATTTT
D: NA; J: TRBJ1-4; V: TRBV12-3/TRBV12-4; size: NA; CDR3: CAIDEVSNPGELFF; DNA: TGTGCCATCGATGAGGTCTCCAACCCGGGCGAACTGTTTTTT
D: TRBD2; J: TRBJ2-1; V: TRBV7-2; size: many; CDR3: CASSFLAGAYNEQFF; DNA: TGTGCCAGCAGCTTCCTGGCGGGAGCCTACAATGAGCAGTTCTTC
D: TRBD2; J: TRBJ2-1; V: TRBV7-3; size: NA; CDR3: CASSLTFPGLAVLSEQFF; DNA: TGTGCCAGCAGCTTAACGTTCCCGGGACTAGCCGTCTTGAGTGAGCAGTTCTTC
D: NA; J: TRBJ2-2; V: TRBV19; size: few; CDR3: CASSWGAMNTGELFF; DNA: TGTGCCAGTAGTTGGGGAGCAATGAACACCGGGGAGCTGTTTTTT
D: NA; J: TRBJ2-3; V: TRBV19; size: few; CDR3: CASRNWTDTQYF; DNA: TGTGCCAGTAGAAACTGGACAGATACGCAGTATTTT
D: NA; J: TRBJ2-5; V: TRBV6-5; size: many; CDR3: CASSPFRDRRRETQYF; DNA: TGTGCCAGCAGCCCATTCCGCGACAGGAGGAGAGAGACCCAGTACTTC
D: TRBD1; J: TRBJ1-1; V: TRBV13; size: few; CDR3: CASSLGQGQNTEAFF; DNA: TGTGCCAGCAGCCTCGGACAGGGACAGAACACTGAAGCTTTCTTT
D: NA; J: TRBJ1-4; V: TRBV19; size: many; CDR3: CATYGRDKLPNEKLFF; DNA: TGTGCCACCTATGGCCGGGACAAACTTCCTAATGAAAAACTGTTTTTT
D: NA; J: TRBJ1-1; V: TRBV7-9; size: few; CDR3: CASSVAPNEAFF; DNA: TGTGCCAGCAGCGTGGCCCCCAATGAAGCTTTCTTT
D: NA; J: TRBJ1-1; V: TRBV4-1; size: many; CDR3: CASSQPEGSNTEAFF; DNA: TGCGCCAGCAGCCAGCCCGAGGGGTCGAACACTGAAGCTTTCTTT
D: NA; J: TRBJ2-3; V: TRBV6-6; size: few; CDR3: CASSWRGVVDTQYF; DNA: TGTGCCAGCAGTTGGAGGGGGGTCGTAGATACGCAGTATTTT
D: TRBD1; J: TRBJ2-2; V: TRBV6-5; size: many; CDR3: CASSYSTGSTGELFF; DNA: TGTGCCAGCAGTTACTCGACAGGGAGCACCGGGGAGCTGTTTTTT
D: TRBD1; J: TRBJ1-2; V: TRBV20-1; size: few; CDR3: CSARNLEDRGPTNYGYTF; DNA: TGCAGTGCTAGAAATTTGGAGGACAGGGGGCCCACTAACTATGGCTACACCTTC
D: NA; J: TRBJ1-6; V: TRBV10-1; size: NA; CDR3: CASSESTMEGLLNSPLHF; DNA: TGCGCCAGCAGTGAGTCGACTATGGAGGGTCTCCTTAATTCACCCCTCCACTTT
D: NA; J: TRBJ2-1; V: TRBV9; size: NA; CDR3: CASSDRFNNEQFF; DNA: TGTGCCAGCAGCGACAGATTTAACAATGAGCAGTTCTTC
D: NA; J: TRBJ1-5; V: TRBV7-8; size: NA; CDR3: CASSSVLGAGQPQHF; DNA: TGTGCCAGCAGCTCAGTATTAGGGGCGGGCCAGCCCCAGCATTTT
D: NA; J: TRBJ1-6; V: TRBV7-9; size: NA; CDR3: CASSLTRQATNSPLHF; DNA: TGTGCCAGCAGCCTTACCCGACAGGCGACTAATTCACCCCTCCACTTT
D: NA; J: TRBJ1-5; V: TRBV9; size: few; CDR3: CASSIGHQPQHF; DNA: TGTGCCAGCAGCATAGGACATCAGCCCCAGCATTTT
D: NA; J: TRBJ2-2; V: TRBV12-3/TRBV12-4; size: few; CDR3: CASPLGGFPVGPAVPGELFF; DNA: TGTGCCAGCCCCCTAGGGGGGTTCCCGGTGGGGCCCGCGGTTCCCGGGGAGCTGTTTTTT
D: NA; J: TRBJ1-2; V: TRBV12-3/TRBV12-4; size: NA; CDR3: CASSSSGDDRLYGYTF; DNA: TGTGCCAGCAGTTCCTCGGGGGACGATCGCCTCTATGGCTACACCTTC
D: NA; J: TRBJ2-2; V: TRBV29-1; size: few; CDR3: CSVEVLGAGYNTGELFF; DNA: TGCAGCGTTGAAGTACTCGGGGCAGGGTATAACACCGGGGAGCTGTTTTTT
D: TRBD2; J: TRBJ2-1; V: TRBV4-1; size: few; CDR3: CASSQRTSGGGDEQFF; DNA: TGCGCCAGCAGCCAAAGGACTAGCGGGGGGGGCGATGAGCAGTTCTTC
D: NA; J: TRBJ2-3; V: TRBV9; size: NA; CDR3: CASSGQGRDTQYF; DNA: TGTGCCAGCAGCGGGCAGGGAAGGGATACGCAGTATTTT
D: TRBD1; J: TRBJ2-7; V: TRBV27; size: few; CDR3: CASKDEQGAYEQYF; DNA: TGTGCCAGCAAGGACGAACAGGGGGCCTACGAGCAGTACTTC
D: NA; J: TRBJ2-4; V: TRBV2; size: few; CDR3: CASSEAGGRNIQYF; DNA: TGTGCCAGCAGTGAAGCGGGGGGCAGAAACATTCAGTACTTC
D: NA; J: TRBJ1-2; V: TRBV29-1; size: few; CDR3: CSVLDRGYGYTF; DNA: TGCAGCGTACTGGACAGAGGCTATGGCTACACCTTC
D: NA; J: TRBJ2-7; V: TRBV11-3; size: few; CDR3: CASSSSPHEQYF; DNA: TGTGCCAGCAGCTCCTCGCCCCACGAGCAGTACTTC